These 32 T cell receptor beta chains were all obtained from the same sample, sequenced in a study of technical replicates of blood from several donors. TCRdb keeps only in-frame clones here, not all; method: immunoSEQ multiplex PCR. Here the sample spans fewer than 90,000 clones, 89% being singletons. The sample taken for sequencing was T cells isolated from PBMCs. The receptors stem from a human donor in good health.

This sequence joins TRBV27 and TRBJ2-1; 8 bases agree with TRBD1. Unmatched junction bases numbered 11, after V lost 6 bases and J lost 7 bases. The length of the CDR3 is 15 residues. Germline assignment: CDR1 MNHEY and CDR2 SMNVEV (reference sequence). Here the CDR3 DNA reads TGTGCCAGCAGACCGGACAGGGTAGGGATAAATGAGCAGTTCTTC. Protein product: CASRPDRVGINEQFF.

The J gene is TRBJ1-1, the V gene TRBV11-2; D ambiguous. Trimming stripped 1 base from V and 7 bases from J, with 7 bases between. This CDR3 contains 12 residues. Germline V gives CDR1 SGHAT, CDR2 FQNNGV. This CDR3 reads CASSLVDSEAFF. CDR3 bases: TGTGCCAGCAGCTTAGTCGATAGTGAAGCTTTCTTT.

The rearrangement links TRBV19 to TRBJ1-1, with D perhaps TRBD1 (5 bases). CDR1 is LNHDA, CDR2 SQIVND, per germline (reference sequence). V was cut by 3 bases and J by 7 bases, with 12 bases left in between. CDR3 length: 13 residues. CDR3 loop: CASSMSGGGEAFF. The CDR3 bases are TGTGCCAGTAGTATGTCGGGGGGTGGTGAAGCTTTCTTT.

This chain connects TRBV11-2 to TRBJ2-1; TRBD2 agrees at 11 bases. J was trimmed by 8 bases and V by 5 bases; bases with no gene match: 8. CDR3 length: 15 residues. CDR1 SGHAT and CDR2 FQNNGV come from the germline V gene. This chain's CDR3 is CASSRISGRADEQFF. As DNA, the CDR3 is TGTGCCAGCAGCCGGATTAGCGGGAGGGCCGATGAGCAGTTCTTC.

This chain uses TRBV19 with TRBJ1-2; TRBD1 matches 8 bases. The junction had 7 bases not matched to a gene; V was cut back by 4 bases and J by 3 bases. Germline V gene sequence: CDR1 LNHDA, CDR2 SQIVND (reference sequence). CDR3 length: 15 amino acids. The CDR3 DNA reads TGTGCCAGTAGTAGATTGGCAGGGGGCGACTATGGCTACACCTTC. The encoded protein is CASSRLAGGDYGYTF. Complete variable domain (other parts from reference TRBV19 and TRBJ1-2): DGGITQSPKYLFRKEGQNVTLSCEQNLNHDAMYWYRQDPGQGLRLIYYSQIVNDFQKGDIAEGYSVSREKKESFPLTVTSAQKNPTAFYLCASSRLAGGDYGYTFGSGTRLTVV.

The gene calls are TRBV9 and TRBJ2-6; maybe TRBD2 (6 bases). Trimming took 1 base from V and 3 from J, leaving 11 bases between them. Germline CDR1 is SGDLS and CDR2 is YYNGEE. This CDR3 has 16 residues. The CDR3 reads CASSVPPGGGANVLTF. The DNA of the CDR3 is TGTGCCAGCAGCGTACCACCCGGGGGTGGGGCCAACGTCCTGACTTTC.

The chain uses TRBV7-9 and TRBJ1-5; D remains ambiguous. Germline CDR1 and CDR2: SEHNR and FQNEAQ (reference sequence). The CDR3 spans 15 residues. V was pared by 5 bases and J by 4 bases, with 15 bases between. Written as DNA, the CDR3 is TGTGCCAGCAGCCCGCAGGACGGGGAGAATCAGCCCCAGCATTTT. This translates into CASSPQDGENQPQHF.

This chain's CDR3 is CATRGANEQFF. As DNA, the CDR3 is TGTGCCACCCGCGGAGCGAATGAGCAGTTCTTC. The chain has TRBV7-9 and TRBJ2-1, with unresolved D. Trimming left V 10 bases short and J 7 bases short, with 11 bases between. Germline V gene data show CDR1 as SEHNR and CDR2 as FQNEAQ (reference sequence). CDR3 length: 11 amino acids.

J is TRBJ2-1 and V is TRBV7-3; the match to TRBD2 covers 15 bases. The CDR3 consists of 16 residues. V shed 5 bases, J shed 2 bases, and the junction held 1 base outside the gene matches. Germline V gene lookup returns CDR1 SGHTA and CDR2 FQGTGA. CDR3 sequence reads: CASSRTSGRAYNEQFF. The CDR3, as DNA: TGTGCCAGCAGCCGGACTAGCGGGAGGGCCTACAATGAGCAGTTCTTC.

The V call is TRBV2, the J call TRBJ2-3; TRBD2 agrees at 12 bases. The germline CDR1 and CDR2 sequences are SNHLY and FYNNEI. The CDR3 is made up of 18 amino acids. V shed 8 bases, J shed 3 bases, and the junction held 15 bases outside the gene matches. In nucleotides, the CDR3 is TGTGCCAGCCGGTGGGCTAGCGGGAGGGTTTCAGGGACAGATACGCAGTATTTT. Its protein is CASRWASGRVSGTDTQYF.

This sequence joins TRBV9 and TRBJ2-1; D is undetermined. Trimming cost V 0 bases and J 3 bases, with 10 bases left between them. Germline V lookup: CDR1 SGDLS, CDR2 YYNGEE. The CDR3 is 15 residues long. The CDR3: CASSVDVASYNEQFF. The DNA for the CDR3 is TGTGCCAGCAGCGTAGACGTCGCTAGCTACAATGAGCAGTTCTTC. Variable domain in full (rest from reference TRBV9 and TRBJ2-1): DSGVTQTPKHLITATGQRVTLRCSPRSGDLSVYWYQQSLDQGLQFLIQYYNGEERAKGNILERFSAQQFPDLHSELNLSSLELGDSALYFCASSVDVASYNEQFFGPGTRLTVL.

The rearrangement joins TRBV11-3 to TRBJ2-5; the D gene is possibly TRBD1 (5 bases). Trimming pared 1 base from V and 4 bases from J, leaving 16 bases between. The CDR3 loop spans 16 amino acids. The germline CDR1 and CDR2 sequences are SGHNT and YENEEA. CDR3 amino acids: CASSLVQFPGLETQYF. CDR3 nucleotides: TGTGCCAGCAGCTTAGTGCAGTTCCCAGGGTTAGAGACCCAGTACTTC.

This clone was seen a few times. This sequence joins TRBV15 and TRBJ1-5; possible D gene TRBD1, 5 bases. V was cut by 1 base and J by 1 base, with 8 bases left in between. CDR3 size: 15 residues. Germline CDR1 is LNHNV and CDR2 is YYDKDF (reference sequence). CDR3 protein: CATSRGWTSNQPQHF. The CDR3 DNA reads TGTGCCACCAGCAGAGGTTGGACAAGCAATCAGCCCCAGCATTTT.

V is TRBV2 and J is TRBJ2-7, with a possible D match to TRBD1 (6 bases). CDR3 size: 12 residues. The V and J ends lost 10 bases and 0 bases respectively, with 10 bases between them. Germline V CDR1 and CDR2: SNHLY, FYNNEI. DNA for the CDR3: TGTGCCAACCGGGACACCTCCTACGAGCAGTACTTC. Encoded protein: CANRDTSYEQYF.

The chain couples TRBV7-9 to TRBJ1-1; D is undetermined. Per germline, CDR1 SEHNR and CDR2 FQNEAQ (reference sequence). V lost 2 bases and J lost 4, with 5 bases in between. CDR3 length: 12 amino acids. CDR3 region: CASSLSRTEAFF. CDR3 nucleotide sequence: TGTGCCAGCAGCTTATCCCGCACTGAAGCTTTCTTT.

The chain has TRBV6-1 and TRBJ2-3; 11 positions match TRBD1. This CDR3 region has 15 residues. Trimming at V came to 5 bases and at J to 3 bases, leaving 4 bases not matched to a gene. Germline lookup yields CDR1 MNHNS and CDR2 SASEGT. The CDR3 nucleotides are TGTGCCAGCAGTCGGACAGGGGGCGCGACAGATACGCAGTATTTT. Amino acid sequence: CASSRTGGATDTQYF.

The rearrangement links TRBV27 to TRBJ2-5, with D possibly TRBD2 on 6 matching bases. The V end was cut by 5 bases, the J end by 1 base, with 17 bases between. This CDR3 comprises 16 residues. The germline CDR1 and CDR2 sequences are MNHEY and SMNVEV (reference sequence). The CDR3 nucleotides are TGTGCCAGCAGTCAAGCGGGCCCCTACCTCCAAGAGACCCAGTACTTC. This translates into CASSQAGPYLQETQYF.

This rearrangement joins TRBV6-5 to TRBJ2-7; TRBD1 is a possible D gene (6 bases). V lost 7 bases to trimming and J lost 6 bases, with 19 bases between them. This CDR3 spans 14 amino acids. Germline V gene lookup returns CDR1 MNHEY and CDR2 SVGAGI. CDR3 protein: CASTPPTGRGEQYF. CDR3 bases: TGTGCCAGCACCCCTCCGACAGGAAGGGGCGAGCAGTACTTC.

This chain uses TRBV19 with TRBJ1-5, with TRBD1 matching over 7 bases. This CDR3 has 14 residues. Germline V gene sequence: CDR1 LNHDA, CDR2 SQIVND (reference sequence). The junction had 1 base not matched to a gene; V was cut back by 1 base and J by 4 bases. The CDR3 nucleotides read TGTGCCAGTAGTATAGCAGGGGGGAATCAGCCCCAGCATTTT. Its protein product is CASSIAGGNQPQHF.

The V gene is TRBV5-8, the J gene TRBJ2-7; D is possibly TRBD1 (5 bases). The CDR3 is 11 residues long. Germline V gives CDR1 SGHTS, CDR2 YDEGEE. V was cut by 8 bases and J by 5 bases, with 11 bases left in between. In DNA form, the CDR3 reads TGTGCCAGTAGGGGTTGGAACGAGCAGTACTTC. It yields the protein CASRGWNEQYF.

The V call is TRBV29-1, the J call TRBJ2-3; the match to TRBD2 covers 10 bases. Looked up from germline, CDR1 is SQVTM and CDR2 is ANQGSEA. Trimming at V came to 3 bases and at J to 5 bases, leaving 5 bases not matched to a gene. The CDR3 totals 14 residues. In nucleotides, the CDR3 is TGCAGCGTTGACCTCAGCGGGAGGGTAGATACGCAGTATTTT. Translating it yields CSVDLSGRVDTQYF.

The rearrangement uses TRBV4-3 and TRBJ2-7; unclear D gene. CDR1 and CDR2 (germline): LGHNA, YSLEER. V lost 0 bases, J lost 3 bases, and 9 bases lay in between. The CDR3 totals 14 residues. CDR3 loop: CASSQESTDYEQYF. CDR3 nucleotide sequence: TGCGCCAGCAGCCAAGAGTCTACAGACTACGAGCAGTACTTC.

The V gene is TRBV7-2, the J gene TRBJ2-7; TRBD2 matches at 12 bases. The CDR3 totals 16 residues. V shed 5 bases and J 4 bases; nucleotides not matched to a gene: 9. From germline, CDR1 is SGHTA and CDR2 FQGNSA. The CDR3 loop is CASSPFLTSGSYEQYF. In DNA, the CDR3 is TGTGCCAGCAGCCCATTCCTGACTAGCGGGAGTTACGAGCAGTACTTC.

The chain carries TRBV7-2 and TRBJ1-5; D is possibly TRBD1 (6 bases). The V end lost 4 bases, the J end lost 3 bases, and 16 bases lay between the germline ends. The germline gives CDR1 SGHTA, CDR2 FQGNSA. This CDR3 contains 16 residues. This chain's CDR3 is CASSYTPGHTNQPQHF. Written as DNA, the CDR3 is TGTGCCAGCAGCTACACCCCGGGACACACCAATCAGCCCCAGCATTTT.

The chain employs TRBV19 and TRBJ2-5; TRBD2 might be the D (6 bases). Germline assignment: CDR1 LNHDA and CDR2 SQIVND (reference sequence). Trimming cost V 8 bases and J 3 bases, with 16 bases left between them. This CDR3 has 14 residues. This CDR3 is CASSRGRLKETQYF. The CDR3 DNA sequence: TGTGCCAGTTCACGGGGGAGGCTAAAAGAGACCCAGTACTTC.

The chain links TRBV18 to TRBJ2-2, with TRBD1 identical over 8 bases. The CDR3 contains 17 residues. The J segment lost 2 bases and the V segment lost 3 bases, leaving 8 bases of the junction unmatched. The germline V gene encodes CDR1 KGHSH and CDR2 LQKENI. The CDR3 protein is CASSPQGQGRNTGELFF. The CDR3 DNA reads as TGTGCCAGCTCACCTCAAGGACAGGGAAGAAACACCGGGGAGCTGTTTTTT.

This chain uses TRBV5-1 with TRBJ2-3; TRBD2 aligns across 13 bases. This CDR3 spans 16 amino acids. V shed 6 bases, J shed 4 bases, and the junction held 8 bases outside the gene matches. Germline values: CDR1 SGHRS, CDR2 YFSETQ. CDR3 region: CASTDGLAGVADTQYF. CDR3 bases: TGCGCCAGCACCGACGGACTAGCGGGAGTAGCAGATACGCAGTATTTT.

The chain has TRBV5-1 and TRBJ1-3, with D unclear. The V end was cut by 0 bases, the J end by 2 bases, with 12 bases between. The length of the CDR3 is 16 residues. The germline CDR1 and CDR2 sequences are SGHRS and YFSETQ. The CDR3 spells CASSLASGSAGNTIYF. For the CDR3, the DNA is TGCGCCAGCAGCTTGGCCTCCGGGTCGGCTGGAAACACCATATATTTT.

Only one count was recorded for this clone. CDR3: CASSSQEGQPQHF. CDR3 nucleotide sequence: TGTGCCAGCAGCTCACAGGAGGGTCAGCCCCAGCATTTT. The chain employs TRBV6-4 and TRBJ1-5; D is possibly TRBD1 (5 bases). Germline CDR1 is MRHNA and CDR2 is SNTAGT. The CDR3 has 13 amino acids. The V end was cut by 6 bases, the J end by 6 bases, with 12 bases between.

This chain uses TRBV4-1 with TRBJ2-7; 13 bases fit TRBD2. V was clipped by 7 bases and J by 3 bases; unmatched bases: 6. Germline V lookup: CDR1 MGHRA, CDR2 YSYEKL. The CDR3 spans 15 residues. The CDR3 spells CASTQGLAGNYEQYF. The CDR3 bases are TGCGCCAGCACCCAGGGACTAGCGGGAAACTACGAGCAGTACTTC.

This clone was seen a single time. CDR3 bases: TGCGCCAGCAGCGTGGACAGGGCCGAGCAGTACTTC. Its translation is CASSVDRAEQYF. V is TRBV5-1 and J is TRBJ2-7; TRBD1 matches at 8 bases. The junction had 3 bases not matched to a gene; V was cut back by 4 bases and J by 6 bases. The CDR3 contains 12 residues. Germline V gene lookup returns CDR1 SGHRS and CDR2 YFSETQ.

The chain links TRBV7-8 to TRBJ2-7, with D perhaps TRBD1 (6 bases). The CDR3 loop spans 14 amino acids. V was trimmed by 3 bases and J by 3 bases, leaving 12 bases between them. Germline V gene lookup returns CDR1 SGHVS and CDR2 FQNEAQ. The DNA for the CDR3 is TGTGCCAGCAGCTTGGGACAAACGTACTACGAGCAGTACTTC. As protein: CASSLGQTYYEQYF.